This T cell receptor beta chain was observed in a study of radiation and T cells in renal cell carcinoma. The time point was: blood 2 weeks post-SBRT. Stated treatment: 15 Gy SBRT to primary tumor, nephrectomy 4 weeks later. This clone was counted only a few times. Repertoires were generated with immunoSEQ multiplex PCR, while TCRdb's copy carries only in-frame clones and drops some. The sample holds 65,000 to 80,000 clones, about 86% seen once. In germline, CDR1 is LNHDA, CDR2 SQIVND (reference sequence). Trimming took 5 bases from V and 3 from J, leaving 7 bases between them. CDR3 length: 12 amino acids.

This rearrangement joins TRBV19 to TRBJ1-1; a possible D gene is TRBD1 (6 bases). Sample: blood, taken from a patient whose treatment included radiotherapy and nephrectomy. This receptor was taken from a woman between 50 and 59 years old with renal cell carcinoma. CDR3 DNA sequence: TGTGCCAGTAGTGACAGGCACACTGAAGCTTTCTTT. Encoded protein: CASSDRHTEAFF. The full variable domain, its missing parts supplied by reference TRBV19 and TRBJ1-1, is DGGITQSPKYLFRKEGQNVTLSCEQNLNHDAMYWYRQDPGQGLRLIYYSQIVNDFQKGDIAEGYSVSREKKESFPLTVTSAQKNPTAFYLCASSDRHTEAFFGQGTRLTVV.